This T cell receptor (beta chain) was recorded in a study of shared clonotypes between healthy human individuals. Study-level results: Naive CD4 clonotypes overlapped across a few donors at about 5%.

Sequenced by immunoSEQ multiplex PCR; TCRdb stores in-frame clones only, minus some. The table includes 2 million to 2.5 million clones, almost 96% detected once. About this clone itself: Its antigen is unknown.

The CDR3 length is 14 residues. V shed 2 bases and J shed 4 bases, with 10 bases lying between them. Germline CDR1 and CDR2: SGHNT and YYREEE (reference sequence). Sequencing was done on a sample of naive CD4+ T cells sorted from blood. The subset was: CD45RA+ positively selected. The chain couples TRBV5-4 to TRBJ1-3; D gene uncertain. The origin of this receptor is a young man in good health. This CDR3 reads CASSFQGFGNTIYF. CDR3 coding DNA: TGTGCCAGCAGCTTTCAAGGGTTCGGAAACACCATATATTTT.